This T cell receptor (beta chain) was retrieved from a study of cytomegalovirus exposure and HLA in healthy donors. Notes on the study in general: A missense variant in DCLRE1C was later tied to TCR beta V- and J-gene trimming.

Use of 60 Vbeta and 13 Jbeta primers characterized the PCR. TCRdb keeps only in-frame clones here, not all; method: immunoSEQ multiplex PCR. Here the sample spans around 170,000 clones, 65% to 85% being singletons. From germline, CDR1 is SGHKS and CDR2 YYEKEE (reference sequence). This CDR3 contains 15 residues. Trimming removed 0 bases from V and 1 base from J, with 11 bases in between. To note about this clone: The antigen remains unidentified.

Sequences were obtained from PBMCs. The chain employs TRBV5-5 and TRBJ2-7; D might be TRBD1 (5 bases). This TCR came from a woman in her 50s in good health and CMV-seropositive. CDR3 DNA: TGTGCCAGCAGCTTGGCAGGGTCGTCTTCCTACGAGCAGTACTTC. Translating gives CASSLAGSSSYEQYF.